One and the same sample provided the 9 T cell receptor beta chains below, sequenced in a study of blood T cell repertoires in COVID-19. Profiled with immunoSEQ multiplex PCR; TCRdb holds only in-frame clones, not every one. The sample lists 200,000 to 250,000 clones, approximately 80% occurring once. Input material: peripheral blood. These receptors all come from a woman aged 80 or over with acute or convalescent COVID-19.

The rearrangement links TRBV5-8 to TRBJ2-7; TRBD1 agrees at 11 bases. Germline values: CDR1 SGHTS, CDR2 YDEGEE. The CDR3 spans 15 residues. J lost 6 bases, V lost 3 bases, and 8 bases had no gene match. The CDR3 coding sequence is TGTGCCAGCAGCTCGGGGGACAGGGGGTCACTCGAGCAGTACTTC. Encoded protein: CASSSGDRGSLEQYF.

The rearrangement links TRBV15 to TRBJ1-1; 7 bases map to TRBD1. The germline V gene encodes CDR1 LNHNV and CDR2 YYDKDF (reference sequence). V was clipped by 9 bases and J by 0 bases; unmatched bases: 7. The CDR3 runs to 14 residues. CDR3 in amino acids: CATRTGLLNTEAFF. The DNA of the CDR3 is TGTGCCACGAGGACAGGCCTTCTGAACACTGAAGCTTTCTTT.

The chain combines TRBV30 with TRBJ1-3; tentative D call: TRBD1 (5 bases). Between the trimmed V and J ends, which lost 0 bases and 3 bases, there was a span of 12 bases. Germline V gene sequence: CDR1 GTSNPN, CDR2 SVGIG (reference sequence). The CDR3 covers 15 residues. The DNA of the CDR3 is TGTGCCTGGAGTGTCGGGGGAGTTGTTGGAAACACCATATATTTT. It codes for CAWSVGGVVGNTIYF.

This clone was recorded a few times. The rearrangement uses TRBV7-2 and TRBJ1-6; perhaps TRBD1 as D (5 bases). This CDR3 comprises 16 residues. Looked up from germline, CDR1 is SGHTA and CDR2 is FQGNSA. V was cut by 5 bases and J by 2 bases, with 13 bases left in between. The CDR3 loop reads CASSEAGVPYNSPLHF. The CDR3 DNA follows: TGTGCCAGCAGCGAAGCGGGGGTTCCCTATAATTCACCCCTCCACTTT.

V and J are TRBV5-5 and TRBJ2-7; 7 bases match TRBD1. The J segment lost 2 bases and the V segment lost 0 bases, leaving 8 bases of the junction unmatched. The CDR3 is 16 amino acids. From germline, CDR1 is SGHKS and CDR2 YYEKEE (reference sequence). In DNA, the CDR3 is TGTGCCAGCAGCTTGGGGATTGGACAGGCACCCTACGAGCAGTACTTC. Translating it yields CASSLGIGQAPYEQYF.

V and J are TRBV9 and TRBJ1-1; tentatively, D is TRBD1 (5 bases). The V end lost 4 bases, the J end lost 1 base, and 14 bases lay between the germline ends. Germline V gene sequence: CDR1 SGDLS, CDR2 YYNGEE. CDR3 length equals 15 residues. The CDR3 DNA reads as TGTGCCAGCAGCCCTGGCATCCAGGGGAACACTGAAGCTTTCTTT. This codes for CASSPGIQGNTEAFF.

The rearrangement joins TRBV3-1 (or the pseudogene TRBV3-2) to TRBJ2-5; 7 bases fit TRBD2. The CDR3 spans 13 residues. V was clipped by 6 bases and J by 5 bases; unmatched bases: 6. CDR1 is LGHDT and CDR2 is YNNKEL in the germline V gene (reference sequence). CDR3 region: CASRKGGRETQYF. CDR3 nucleotide sequence: TGTGCCAGCAGAAAGGGAGGGCGGGAGACCCAGTACTTC.

V is TRBV24-1 and J is TRBJ2-2; 9 positions match TRBD1. With 7 bases clipped from V and 1 base from J, the junction kept 0 bases outside the gene matches. The CDR3 extends over 14 amino acids. CDR1 and CDR2 (germline): KGHDR, SFDVKD. The CDR3 spells CATRGQGNTGELFF. DNA for the CDR3: TGTGCCACCAGGGGACAGGGGAACACCGGGGAGCTGTTTTTT.

The chain carries TRBV3-1 (or the pseudogene TRBV3-2) and TRBJ2-3; 14 bases match TRBD2. CDR3 size: 16 residues. The germline gives CDR1 LGHDT, CDR2 YNNKEL (reference sequence). V trimming: 5 bases; J trimming: 3 bases; junction bases outside the gene matches: 4. The CDR3 DNA reads TGTGCCAGCAGCTCACGACTAGCGGGAGGGACAGATACGCAGTATTTT. This codes for CASSSRLAGGTDTQYF.